This entry features one T cell receptor beta chain sequence. Its antigen is not yet known. No base quality information exists; no much larger clone differs at one position. This sample is drawn from a study of T-cell memory formation after mild COVID-19 (dated by TCRdb to the early 2020s). Context from the whole study: TCR sequence clusters from the two donors were largely donor specific. Longitudinal TCRalpha and TCRbeta repertoire sequencing tracked T-cell clones expanding and contracting after mild COVID-19 in a couple of donors. Two young, previously healthy adult volunteers made up the cohort, one male and one female. The full study reports these points: Contracting CD4+ clones were found mainly in CM and EM memory subsets, while CD8+ clones were enriched in EMRA. Whether the second-wave clones peaking on day 37 were SARS-CoV-2 specific was not confirmed. Only a couple of mild cases were covered by the study, and larger cohorts that include severe cases with pre-infection samples were considered necessary. Some responding clones were detected in pre-infection memory, which suggested that pre-existing cross-reactive memory T cells had joined the SARS-CoV-2 response. From day 15 to 85, contracting clones showed balanced CD4/CD8 phenotypes, whereas a second wave of clones that expanded from day 15 to 37 leaned towards CD4+.

CDR1 and CDR2 were assigned from the germline V gene as SGHRS and YFSETQ. V is shortened by 2 bases, J by 2 bases, and the region joining them spans 13 bases. The CDR3 measures 16 amino acids from cysteine to phenylalanine. The sequence is cut down to CDR3 DNA, 48 bases in frame from base 1. The reads were generated on an Illumina NovaSeq 6000. TCRalpha and TCRbeta cDNA libraries were built by 5'RACE with constant-segment primers, adding sample barcodes and unique molecular identifiers. Trizol reagent was used to extract RNA from every sample. Libraries were amplified in two PCR steps, with a second sample barcode and Illumina TruSeq adapters added in the second step. Sequencing of the libraries was done on an Illumina NovaSeq, producing 2 x 150 bp paired-end reads. In the authors' own workflow: The reads were demultiplexed and collapsed into UMI-guided consensus sequences using migec v1.2.7. With mixcr v2.1.11, UMI consensuses were aligned to TRA and TRB V and J templates and assembled into clonotypes. Clonotypes were classified as expanded or contracted when called significant by both edgeR and NoisET, with noise models trained on biological replicates. For edgeR calls, the thresholds were a false discovery rate-adjusted p below 0.01 and a log2 fold-change of 1. As an exploratory analysis of dynamics, max-normalized trajectories of the 1000 most abundant clonotypes were examined with PCA combined with hierarchical clustering. The CD4 or CD8 phenotype of responding clones was assigned using the separately sequenced CD4+ and CD8+ repertoires. The public reads were reprocessed in TCRdb via fastp at Q25 and MiXCR, keeping in-frame beta chains. All rows with the same CDR3 protein become a single entry with the most common DNA and genes. For this entry, the V and J calls and clone size follow TCRdb and not the study's own pipeline. Across this sample there are fewer than 300,000 distinct CDR3 sequences, with roughly 18% seen only once. Jointly, the top ten make up under 30% of the sample.

Ficoll-Paque density gradient centrifugation was the method used to isolate PBMCs. Here the chain combines TRBV5-1 and TRBJ2-2; a confident D gene designation cannot be given. Sequenced sample: PBMCs or a T cell subset sorted from them (not recorded which). The receptor's source is a man between 18 and 29 years old who had mild COVID-19 (a few samples of this study predate the infection). The sample titles of this study are shuffled in the database, so cell type and time point are left out; the donor was told from shared clones. The nucleotide sequence reads TGCGCCAGCAGCTTAATCCAGGCGTCTAACACCGGGGAGCTGTTTTTT. It codes for CASSLIQASNTGELFF.